Listed below are T cell receptor beta chains from one sample, sequenced in a study of cytomegalovirus exposure and HLA in healthy donors. TCRdb's copy holds only in-frame clones and misses some; the assay was immunoSEQ multiplex PCR. The sample has over 55,000 clones; the top ten hold around 4%. Input material: PBMCs. The receptors originated from a male donor in good health and CMV-seronegative. Each CDR3 is given with its conserved first and last residue. Each record gives: CDR3 length, J gene, V gene, CDR3 protein.

len: 15; j_gene: TRBJ2-7; v_gene: TRBV28; CDR3aa: CASIPRWGRAYEQYF
len: 15; j_gene: TRBJ1-5; v_gene: TRBV2; CDR3aa: CASMGDRGGNQPQHF
len: 12; j_gene: TRBJ2-7; v_gene: TRBV6-6; CDR3aa: CASSYLAGPQYF
len: 14; j_gene: TRBJ2-7; v_gene: TRBV28; CDR3aa: CASSLHPRTPEQYF
len: 11; j_gene: TRBJ2-7; v_gene: TRBV6-5; CDR3aa: CASRNRGEQYF
len: 16; j_gene: TRBJ1-4; v_gene: TRBV7-8; CDR3aa: CASSPYRGSTNEKLFF
len: 19; j_gene: TRBJ1-1; v_gene: TRBV5-1; CDR3aa: CASSLVPQGGHWVNTEAFF
len: 18; j_gene: TRBJ2-1; v_gene: TRBV23-1; CDR3aa: CASSQMGGTVVGVDEQFF
len: 11; j_gene: TRBJ1-2; v_gene: TRBV28; CDR3aa: CASSDRYGYTF
len: 15; j_gene: TRBJ2-7; v_gene: TRBV6-5; CDR3aa: CASRLGRGSAYEQYF
len: 17; j_gene: TRBJ2-1; v_gene: TRBV19; CDR3aa: CASSMGLAGGTDNEQFF
len: 16; j_gene: TRBJ2-5; v_gene: TRBV7-2; CDR3aa: CASSYNLGAPGETQYF
len: 12; j_gene: TRBJ2-7; v_gene: TRBV5-3; CDR3aa: CARSFVSYEQYF
len: 16; j_gene: TRBJ2-1; v_gene: TRBV5-4; CDR3aa: CASSLGLGREDNEQFF
len: 18; j_gene: TRBJ2-3; v_gene: TRBV7-2; CDR3aa: CASSLGFAGGRYTDTQYF
len: 13; j_gene: TRBJ2-2; v_gene: TRBV19; CDR3aa: CASIVTGGRELFF
len: 13; j_gene: TRBJ1-2; v_gene: TRBV29-1; CDR3aa: CSVDASGTEGYTF
len: 13; j_gene: TRBJ1-5; v_gene: TRBV6-1; CDR3aa: CASRGTVEQPQHF
len: 14; j_gene: TRBJ2-5; v_gene: TRBV11-1; CDR3aa: CASSFHTGKETQYF
len: 15; j_gene: TRBJ2-7; v_gene: TRBV6-5; CDR3aa: CASSPSGADPYEQYF
len: 13; j_gene: TRBJ1-2; v_gene: TRBV28; CDR3aa: CASSWGQGYGYTF
len: 15; j_gene: TRBJ2-3; v_gene: TRBV18; CDR3aa: CASSPDRASTDTQYF
len: 15; j_gene: TRBJ2-3; v_gene: TRBV19; CDR3aa: CASSTGMADTDTQYF
len: 14; j_gene: -; v_gene: TRBV28; CDR3aa: CASSHGRDAYEQYF
len: 13; j_gene: TRBJ2-7; v_gene: TRBV11-2; CDR3aa: CASSRQAHYEQYF
len: 18; j_gene: TRBJ2-1; v_gene: TRBV28; CDR3aa: CASSFTPGSGSSDNEQFF
len: 14; j_gene: TRBJ2-2; v_gene: TRBV9; CDR3aa: CASSEGLADGELFF
len: 15; j_gene: TRBJ2-5; v_gene: TRBV5-4; CDR3aa: CASSLGREERETQYF
len: 17; j_gene: TRBJ2-1; v_gene: TRBV11-3; CDR3aa: CASSLVRTGGIRNEQFF
len: 15; j_gene: TRBJ2-5; v_gene: TRBV7-3; CDR3aa: CASSFSGTWEETQYF
len: 16; j_gene: TRBJ2-7; v_gene: TRBV19; CDR3aa: CASSAPGTGAAYEQYF
len: 16; j_gene: TRBJ1-6; v_gene: TRBV4-3; CDR3aa: CASSQDLRGGNSPLHF
len: 19; j_gene: TRBJ2-1; v_gene: TRBV5-4; CDR3aa: CASSLDFLAGGPPYNEQFF
len: 14; j_gene: TRBJ2-2; v_gene: TRBV6-1; CDR3aa: CASRSIAIAGELFF
len: 16; j_gene: TRBJ2-1; v_gene: TRBV5-4; CDR3aa: CASSDLGGDRDNEQFF
len: 16; j_gene: TRBJ2-5; v_gene: TRBV7-2; CDR3aa: CASSLRTSGTVETQYF
len: 15; j_gene: TRBJ2-7; v_gene: TRBV7-8; CDR3aa: CASSLEDGLSYEQYF
len: 14; j_gene: TRBJ1-2; v_gene: TRBV18; CDR3aa: CASSPDRASYGYTF
len: 16; j_gene: TRBJ1-4; v_gene: TRBV27; CDR3aa: CASSTTGVFGNEKLFF
len: 15; j_gene: TRBJ2-1; v_gene: TRBV7-6; CDR3aa: CASSFTSGRRNEQFF
len: 15; j_gene: TRBJ2-1; v_gene: TRBV9; CDR3aa: CASSGTGQGFDEQFF
len: 16; j_gene: TRBJ2-2; v_gene: TRBV4-1; CDR3aa: CASSQGPYRNTGELFF
len: 14; j_gene: TRBJ1-2; v_gene: TRBV4-3; CDR3aa: CASSHRGQGYGYTF
len: 19; j_gene: TRBJ2-5; v_gene: TRBV11-1; CDR3aa: CASSLAVPWSGTVAETQYF
len: 11; j_gene: TRBJ2-7; v_gene: TRBV20-1; CDR3aa: CSATAPIGQYF
len: 15; j_gene: TRBJ1-5; v_gene: TRBV19; CDR3aa: CASSPIDRGRQPQHF
len: 15; j_gene: TRBJ2-7; v_gene: TRBV18; CDR3aa: CASSPPSGGSDEQYF
len: 16; j_gene: TRBJ1-5; v_gene: TRBV28; CDR3aa: CASSERDRGMYQPQHF
len: 17; j_gene: TRBJ1-1; v_gene: TRBV5-4; CDR3aa: CASSLGGTGGGITEAFF
len: 13; j_gene: TRBJ2-5; v_gene: TRBV11-3; CDR3aa: CASSPGQRETQYF
len: 15; j_gene: TRBJ1-2; v_gene: TRBV28; CDR3aa: CASSLPERRGYGYTF
len: 15; j_gene: TRBJ1-1; v_gene: TRBV5-8; CDR3aa: CASSPRVAVNTEAFF
len: 8; j_gene: TRBJ2-7; v_gene: TRBV7-9; CDR3aa: CATSQAYF
len: 15; j_gene: TRBJ2-2; v_gene: TRBV29-1; CDR3aa: CSALPGGSNTGELFF
len: 11; j_gene: TRBJ2-1; v_gene: TRBV20-1; CDR3aa: CSATSGDEQFF
len: 12; j_gene: TRBJ2-2; v_gene: TRBV7-3; CDR3aa: CASSLLMGELFF
len: 13; j_gene: TRBJ2-7; v_gene: TRBV6-1; CDR3aa: CASGRDSSYEQYF
len: 14; j_gene: TRBJ1-5; v_gene: TRBV4-2; CDR3aa: CASSLMQGNQPQHF
len: 15; j_gene: TRBJ2-2; v_gene: TRBV5-6; CDR3aa: CASSFGTLLTGELFF